The clone carrying this TCR beta chain was detected a few times. This specimen comes from a study of cytotoxic CD8 clonotypes in ibrutinib-treated CLL. Study overall: The cohort had about 11 relapsed/refractory and over 14 treatment-naive patients, 17 IGHV unmutated. Mean yields were 255,043 productive templates and 80,000 to 95,000 productive rearrangements per sample.

The planned depth of sequencing spanned 1 in 200,000 to 1 in 1 million T cells. Clones were read by immunoSEQ multiplex PCR, and TCRdb kept only the in-frame ones, dropping some. The profile shows some 130,000 clones, over 75% of them singletons. The clonotype originates from a human donor with chronic lymphocytic leukemia. Specimen: PBMCs, collected after 24 months of ibrutinib treatment.

In DNA, the CDR3 is TGTGCCAGCAGCTTAAACGGGTTTACCCCCCTCCACTTT. This codes for CASSLNGFTPLHF. V usage is TRBV11-1 and J usage is TRBJ1-6; D not certain. V lost 2 bases and J 13 bases, leaving 12 bases between the germline ends. This CDR3 region has 13 residues. Germline loops: CDR1 SGHAT, CDR2 FQDESV (reference sequence).